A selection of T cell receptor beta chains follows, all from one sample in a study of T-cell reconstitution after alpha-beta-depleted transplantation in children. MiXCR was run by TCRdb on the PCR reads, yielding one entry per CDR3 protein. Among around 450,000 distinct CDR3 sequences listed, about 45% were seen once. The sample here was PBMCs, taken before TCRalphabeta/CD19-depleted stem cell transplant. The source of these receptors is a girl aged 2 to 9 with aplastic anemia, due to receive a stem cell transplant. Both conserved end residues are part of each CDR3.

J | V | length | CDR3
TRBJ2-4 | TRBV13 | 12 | CASSLGTDTPYF
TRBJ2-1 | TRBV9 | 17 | CASSSHTGVGSYNEQFF
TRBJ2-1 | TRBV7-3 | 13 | CSSSFDRYNEQFF
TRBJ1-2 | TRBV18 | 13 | CASSPMNRDGYTF
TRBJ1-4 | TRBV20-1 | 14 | CSASWTRGSEKLFF
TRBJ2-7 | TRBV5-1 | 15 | CASSQPGGGTYEQYF
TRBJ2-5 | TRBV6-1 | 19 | CASSPDRFFLGRDQETQYF
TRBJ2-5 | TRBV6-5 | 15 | CASSSPPASLETQYF
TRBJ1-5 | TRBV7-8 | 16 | CASSPAPQVRSQPQHF
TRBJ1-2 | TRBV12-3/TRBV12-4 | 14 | CASSLQGAYYGYTF
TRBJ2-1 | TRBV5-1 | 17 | CASSLERGQRWGNEQFF
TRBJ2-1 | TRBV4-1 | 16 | CASSQVYLAGYNEQFF
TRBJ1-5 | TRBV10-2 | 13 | CASSEFSYQPQHF
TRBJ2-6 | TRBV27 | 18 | CASSFKSPGLSGANVLTF
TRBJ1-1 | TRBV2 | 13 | CASSQGAVTEAFF
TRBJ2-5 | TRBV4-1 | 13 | CASSPGTGPHQYF
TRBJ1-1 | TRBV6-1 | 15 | CASSEKGHLLTEAFF
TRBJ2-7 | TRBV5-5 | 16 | CASSLGLAISSYEQYF
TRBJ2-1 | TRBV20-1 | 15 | CSAGPPERPYNEQFF
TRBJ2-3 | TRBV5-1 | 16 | CASSLVEGRSTDTQYF